This T cell receptor (beta chain) is from a study of blood T cells in healthy people across ages. Germline CDR1 is DFQATT and CDR2 is SNEGSKA (reference sequence). The CDR3 is made up of 15 amino acids. V gave up 5 bases and J gave up 1 base; unmatched junction bases: 7. A sample-barcoded 5' primer and a J-beta primer mix were used in a second PCR of about 6 to 11 cycles. TCRdb reprocessed the 5' RACE reads via MiXCR and lists one record per CDR3 protein. The data contain 1.5 million to 2 million distinct CDR3 sequences, roughly 30% of them singletons. This TCR was sampled from a woman aged 25 to 45 in good health. Sequencing was carried out using blood. The chain combines TRBV20-1 with TRBJ2-3; 9 nucleotides agree with TRBD1. DNA for the CDR3: TGCAGTGCTCATAACCGGGACAGGGGCACAGATACGCAGTATTTT. This codes for CSAHNRDRGTDTQYF.